This T cell receptor beta chain was identified in a study of monozygotic twins with inflammatory bowel disease. No DNA is given; TCRdb re-called the 5' RACE reads and lists each CDR3 protein once. This sample's table has under 200,000 distinct CDR3 sequences. Looked up from germline, CDR1 is SGHVS and CDR2 is FNYEAQ. The length of the CDR3 is 16 residues. This sequence originates from a human donor with ulcerative colitis or Crohn's disease, or a healthy co-twin of an affected twin (not recorded which). This chain joins TRBV7-6 and TRBJ2-7; TCRdb reports TRBD2, a call that lacks DNA to check it against. Sequenced sample: blood. The CDR3: CASSLELAGETYEQYF.